This entry lists 18 T cell receptor beta chains sequenced from one sample in a study of PD-1 blockade in classical Hodgkin lymphoma. As to time point: cycle 4 day 1 (C4D1), after 6 weeks of nivolumab. All trial patients relapsed after autologous stem cell transplantation. From thawed PBMCs, CD4+ T cells were purified using magnetic negative selection. Profiling relied on immunoSEQ multiplex PCR, and the TCRdb table lists in-frame clones only, not all of them. Among approximately 20,000 clones listed, approximately 87% were seen once. The material sequenced was CD4+ T cells from blood, taken before the fourth cycle of nivolumab. The receptor set was obtained from a human donor with classical Hodgkin lymphoma.

The sample holds a few counts of this clone. The V gene is TRBV2, the J gene TRBJ1-2, with D possibly TRBD1 on 5 matching bases. V lost 8 bases to trimming and J lost 4 bases, with 20 bases between them. The CDR3 is made up of 15 amino acids. In germline, CDR1 is SNHLY, CDR2 FYNNEI. CDR3 bases: TGTGCCAGCTCATTCGGGACTATTTCCAGCTATGGCTACACCTTC. This gives the protein CASSFGTISSYGYTF.

The J gene is TRBJ2-7, the V gene TRBV2; D tentatively reads TRBD1 or TRBD2 (5 bases each). Germline V gene lookup returns CDR1 SNHLY and CDR2 FYNNEI. V lost 4 bases and J 3 bases, leaving 10 bases between the germline ends. This CDR3 is built from 13 residues. CDR3 in amino acids: CASSGGRNYEQYF. The CDR3 DNA follows: TGTGCCAGCAGTGGGGGACGGAACTACGAGCAGTACTTC.

V and J are TRBV28 and TRBJ2-3; 8 positions match TRBD1. The CDR3 is made up of 16 amino acids. Trimming at V came to 8 bases and at J to 4 bases, leaving 14 bases not matched to a gene. Germline CDR1 and CDR2: MDHEN and SYDVKM. The chain's CDR3 is CASPPPTGVNADTQYF. Here the CDR3 DNA reads TGTGCCAGCCCTCCCCCGACAGGGGTTAATGCAGATACGCAGTATTTT.

The V call is TRBV5-1, the J call TRBJ2-7; D uncertain. With 0 bases removed from V and 3 bases from J, the gap between germline ends came to 10 bases. The CDR3 covers 14 residues. The germline gives CDR1 SGHRS, CDR2 YFSETQ. CDR3 nucleotide sequence: TGCGCCAGCAGCTTGGAGAGACTGAGCTACGAGCAGTACTTC. It yields the protein CASSLERLSYEQYF. The complete variable domain, with remaining parts taken from reference TRBV5-1 and TRBJ2-7, reads KAGVTQTPRYLIKTRGQQVTLSCSPISGHRSVSWYQQTPGQGLQFLFEYFSETQRNKGNFPGRFSGRQFSNSRSEMNVSTLELGDSALYLCASSLERLSYEQYFGPGTRLTVT.

The V gene is TRBV6-1, the J gene TRBJ2-7; TRBD1 might be the D (6 bases). V gave up 4 bases and J gave up 2 bases, with 12 bases separating them. Germline loops: CDR1 MNHNS, CDR2 SASEGT. The CDR3 sequence is 14 residues long. DNA of the CDR3: TGTGCCAGCAGTGTCAGGGGCGTCGCCTACGAGCAGTACTTC. Amino acids: CASSVRGVAYEQYF.

A single count supports this clone. V gene TRBV20-1 combines with J gene TRBJ2-7; D remains ambiguous. The germline CDR1 and CDR2 sequences are DFQATT and SNEGSKA (reference sequence). V lost 5 bases and J 4 bases, leaving 9 bases between the germline ends. There are 11 residues in the CDR3. The CDR3 spells CSAGSIYEQYF. DNA for the CDR3: TGCAGTGCTGGAAGTATTTACGAGCAGTACTTC.

The chain employs TRBV7-9 and TRBJ1-2; 8 nucleotides match TRBD1. Losses at the gene ends were 6 bases for V and 8 bases for J; bases not matched to a gene: 11. CDR1 is SEHNR and CDR2 is FQNEAQ in the germline V gene (reference sequence). This CDR3 has 14 residues. The DNA of the CDR3 is TGTGCCAGCAGTTATGCAGGGGGCGCGGGCGGCTACACCTTC. Protein sequence: CASSYAGGAGGYTF.

The rearrangement links TRBV5-1 to TRBJ2-2; 7 nucleotides align to TRBD2. Germline CDR1 and CDR2: SGHRS and YFSETQ. V was clipped by 0 bases and J by 0 bases; unmatched bases: 5. CDR3 length: 17 amino acids. CDR3 bases: TGCGCCAGCAGCTTGGTGCCCCTAGCGGCGAACACCGGGGAGCTGTTTTTT. It translates to CASSLVPLAANTGELFF.

The gene calls are TRBV5-1 and TRBJ2-7; 14 bases are a match to TRBD2. V shed 7 bases and J 3 bases; nucleotides not matched to a gene: 0. Germline-derived CDR1 and CDR2 are SGHRS and YFSETQ. The CDR3 covers 13 residues. This CDR3 is CASGLAGGYEQYF. The DNA of the CDR3 is TGCGCCAGCGGACTAGCGGGGGGCTACGAGCAGTACTTC.

In this sample, this clone turned up once. This sequence joins TRBV5-1 and TRBJ2-3, with a tentative D call TRBD2 (5 bases). This CDR3 has 15 amino acids. Germline V gene lookup returns CDR1 SGHRS and CDR2 YFSETQ. The V and J ends lost 0 bases and 0 bases respectively, with 8 bases between them. The CDR3 loop is CASSLEGRSTDTQYF. The CDR3 bases are TGCGCCAGCAGCTTGGAAGGGAGAAGCACAGATACGCAGTATTTT.

This chain joins TRBV29-1 and TRBJ2-3; TRBD2 agrees at 14 bases. With V trimmed by 7 bases and J by 7 bases, 7 bases remained unmatched. The CDR3 is 14 amino acids. Germline CDR1 SQVTM, CDR2 ANQGSEA. CDR3 protein: CSARTSGRSNTQYF. The CDR3 DNA follows: TGCAGCGCCAGGACTAGCGGGAGGTCGAATACGCAGTATTTT.

V and J are TRBV7-9 and TRBJ2-7; D not resolved. The V and J ends lost 5 bases and 2 bases respectively, with 7 bases between them. From germline, CDR1 is SEHNR and CDR2 FQNEAQ (reference sequence). This CDR3 has 12 residues. Here the CDR3 DNA reads TGTGCCAGCAGCCGCGGCCCCTACGAGCAGTACTTC. Translation: CASSRGPYEQYF.

This clone has just one count. The rearrangement links TRBV7-2 to TRBJ2-1; the match to TRBD1 covers 9 bases. Trimming took 4 bases from V and 6 from J; bases not matched to a gene: 7. CDR1 SGHTA and CDR2 FQGNSA come from the germline V gene. This CDR3 has 15 residues. CDR3: CASSSGQGISNEQFF. The CDR3 DNA reads TGTGCCAGCAGCTCCGGACAGGGGATTAGCAATGAGCAGTTCTTC. Supplemented by reference TRBV7-2 and TRBJ2-1, the full variable domain reads GAGVSQSPSNKVTEKGKDVELRCDPISGHTALYWYRQSLGQGLEFLIYFQGNSAPDKSGLPSDRFSAERTGGSVSTLTIQRTQQEDSAVYLCASSSGQGISNEQFFGPGTRLTVL.

The rearrangement uses TRBV6-5 and TRBJ2-3; D not resolved. Trimming removed 0 bases from V and 6 bases from J, with 7 bases in between. Germline values: CDR1 MNHEY, CDR2 SVGAGI. This CDR3 is 13 amino acids long. DNA for the CDR3: TGTGCCAGCAGTTACTCCGAACAGGATACGCAGTATTTT. Amino acid sequence: CASSYSEQDTQYF.

As DNA, the CDR3 is TGTGCCAGCAGTTTGTGGGCGGGATCGTCCTACAATGAGCAGTTCTTC. Protein sequence: CASSLWAGSSYNEQFF. V is TRBV28 and J is TRBJ2-1; D is possibly TRBD2 (6 bases). Trimming took 3 bases from V and 1 from J, leaving 13 bases between them. Per the germline V gene, CDR1 is MDHEN and CDR2 is SYDVKM. This CDR3 has 16 residues.

This chain joins TRBV5-1 and TRBJ1-1, with D perhaps matching TRBD1 (5 bases). Trimming pared 6 bases from V and 0 bases from J, leaving 15 bases between. CDR1 is SGHRS, CDR2 YFSETQ, per germline. The CDR3 is 15 amino acids. The CDR3 nucleotides read TGCGCCAGCACCAGGGACGGTGGTATGAACACTGAAGCTTTCTTT. This gives the protein CASTRDGGMNTEAFF.

This chain uses TRBV11-3 with TRBJ2-1; tentatively, D is TRBD1 or TRBD2 (5 bases each). V lost 1 base and J lost 10, with 11 bases in between. In germline, CDR1 is SGHNT, CDR2 YENEEA. The CDR3 runs 13 residues. The CDR3 nucleotides read TGTGCCAGCAGCTTAGGAGGGGTCGGAGAGCAGTTCTTC. Protein product: CASSLGGVGEQFF.

The J gene is TRBJ2-3, the V gene TRBV27; TRBD2 aligns across 10 bases. The ends lost 6 bases at V and 6 bases at J; junction bases unmatched: 12. The germline CDR1 and CDR2 sequences are MNHEY and SMNVEV (reference sequence). The CDR3 extends over 16 amino acids. The CDR3 DNA reads TGTGCCAGCAGCCCAGCGGGTATAGCGGGAGGCGATACGCAGTATTTT. As protein: CASSPAGIAGGDTQYF.